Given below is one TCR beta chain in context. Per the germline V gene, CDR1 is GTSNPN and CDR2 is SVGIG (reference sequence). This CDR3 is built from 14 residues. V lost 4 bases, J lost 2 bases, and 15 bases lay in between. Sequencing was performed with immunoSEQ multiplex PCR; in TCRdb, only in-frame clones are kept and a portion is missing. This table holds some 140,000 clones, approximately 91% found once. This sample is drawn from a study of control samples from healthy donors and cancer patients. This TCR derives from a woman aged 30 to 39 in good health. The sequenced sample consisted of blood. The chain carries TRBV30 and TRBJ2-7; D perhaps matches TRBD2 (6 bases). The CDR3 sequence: CAWIGRERTYEQYF. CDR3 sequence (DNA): TGTGCCTGGATCGGACGGGAGCGCACCTACGAGCAGTACTTC.